The 24 T cell receptor beta chains in this list originate from one sample, sequenced in a study of blood T cell repertoires in COVID-19. Here immunoSEQ multiplex PCR was the method, and the copy in TCRdb shows in-frame clones only, minus some. The sample consists of under 100,000 clones, around 76% of them appearing once. Specimen: peripheral blood. The receptor set was obtained from an elderly woman with active or convalescent COVID-19.

This clone was seen more than once but under ten times. The chain has TRBV27 and TRBJ1-6, with D uncertain. Germline-derived CDR1 and CDR2 are MNHEY and SMNVEV (reference sequence). The CDR3 length is 15 residues. The ends were cut back, 7 bases at V and 8 bases at J, with 18 bases in the middle. The DNA for the CDR3 is TGTGCCAGCAATTTGCTCCCGGGTCTCGATTCACCCCTCCACTTT. Residues: CASNLLPGLDSPLHF.

This clone was recorded many times. The chain combines TRBV14 with TRBJ1-1; 10 bases match TRBD1. The V and J ends lost 1 base and 12 bases, in that order; junction bases with no gene match: 5. Germline-derived CDR1 and CDR2 are SGHDN and FVKESK. This CDR3 spans 13 amino acids. The DNA for the CDR3 is TGTGCCAGCAGCCAAGTGGGACAGGGGAGGTCTTTCTTT. Translation: CASSQVGQGRSFF.

CDR3 amino acids: CASSPALQGAGQPQHF. CDR3 nucleotide sequence: TGTGCCAGCTCACCAGCATTACAGGGGGCGGGTCAGCCCCAGCATTTT. The chain carries TRBV18 and TRBJ1-5; 9 bases match TRBD1. Trimming took 2 bases from V and 6 from J; bases not matched to a gene: 8. Germline V lookup: CDR1 KGHSH, CDR2 LQKENI. The CDR3 has 16 residues.

The sample holds many counts of this clone. The chain uses TRBV6-1 and TRBJ1-1, with D hard to call. Trimming shortened V by 2 bases and J by 3 bases, and 7 bases separated the two germline ends. The CDR3 has 13 amino acids. Per the germline V gene, CDR1 is MNHNS and CDR2 is SASEGT. CDR3 sequence: CASSENQDTEAFF. The CDR3 nucleotides are TGTGCCAGCAGTGAAAATCAGGACACTGAAGCTTTCTTT.

This clone was seen a handful of times. The chain combines TRBV7-2 with TRBJ2-1, with TRBD2 matching 12 bases. The CDR3 is 16 residues long. V shed 4 bases and J 7 bases; nucleotides not matched to a gene: 8. The germline V gene encodes CDR1 SGHTA and CDR2 FQGNSA. CDR3 DNA sequence: TGTGCCAGCAGCTCCACAGGGACTAGCGGGCGTAATGAGCAGTTCTTC. Translating gives CASSSTGTSGRNEQFF. The full variable domain, in which reference TRBV7-2 and TRBJ2-1 provide the parts outside the CDR3, is GAGVSQSPSNKVTEKGKDVELRCDPISGHTALYWYRQSLGQGLEFLIYFQGNSAPDKSGLPSDRFSAERTGGSVSTLTIQRTQQEDSAVYLCASSSTGTSGRNEQFFGPGTRLTVL.

The V gene is TRBV13, the J gene TRBJ2-3; D perhaps matches TRBD1 (6 bases). This CDR3 is 16 amino acids long. The germline V gene has CDR1 PRHDT and CDR2 FYEKMQ (reference sequence). Deletions cut 2 bases from V and 1 base from J, with 13 bases between. CDR3 protein: CASSLTMPGGTDTQYF. CDR3 nucleotide sequence: TGTGCCAGCAGCTTAACGATGCCAGGGGGCACAGATACGCAGTATTTT.

V is TRBV19 and J is TRBJ1-5; maybe TRBD1 (5 bases). The CDR3 runs 15 residues. Germline V CDR1 and CDR2: LNHDA, SQIVND (reference sequence). Trimming removed 10 bases at V and 4 bases at J, with 20 bases between. The CDR3 is CATDVGGAGNQPQHF. CDR3 nucleotide sequence: TGTGCCACCGACGTGGGAGGGGCTGGGAATCAGCCCCAGCATTTT.

This clone was seen ten or more times. This CDR3 is CASSPAMGLGNTIYF. The CDR3 DNA sequence: TGCGCCAGCAGCCCCGCAATGGGGCTGGGAAACACCATATATTTT. V gene TRBV4-3 combines with J gene TRBJ1-3, with a possible D match to TRBD1 (5 bases). The germline V gene encodes CDR1 LGHNA and CDR2 YSLEER. V lost 4 bases, J lost 4 bases, and 14 bases lay in between. The CDR3 totals 15 residues.

This clone was counted a few times. This chain links TRBV9 with TRBJ2-5, with D possibly being TRBD2 (6 bases). CDR1 and CDR2 (germline): SGDLS, YYNGEE. The CDR3 is 16 residues long. V was pared by 4 bases and J by 1 base, with 17 bases between. The CDR3 bases are TGTGCCAGCAGCTTCAGGATGGGCGGGGTCCAAGAGACCCAGTACTTC. Translated, it gives CASSFRMGGVQETQYF.

This sequence joins TRBV11-2 and TRBJ2-5, with 7 bases that match TRBD2. The length of the CDR3 is 15 residues. The germline gives CDR1 SGHAT, CDR2 FQNNGV. V gave up 3 bases and J gave up 1 base; unmatched junction bases: 5. CDR3 sequence (DNA): TGTGCCAGCAGCTTTGTCCGCGGGGGCCAAGAGACCCAGTACTTC. Residues: CASSFVRGGQETQYF.

J is TRBJ2-2 and V is TRBV6-5; the D gene is possibly TRBD1 (5 bases). The CDR3 extends over 13 amino acids. The V and J ends lost 5 bases and 12 bases respectively, with 16 bases between them. From germline, CDR1 is MNHEY and CDR2 SVGAGI. DNA of the CDR3: TGTGCCAGCAGTCCAGGGATCCGGGTGAAGCTGTTTTTT. It translates to CASSPGIRVKLFF.

This clone was observed a single time. One end of the junction is discordant with germline, which a read error may explain. The gene calls are TRBV18 and TRBJ1-1; D gene unclear. The CDR3 is 14 amino acids. The germline V gene has CDR1 KGHSH and CDR2 LQKENI. CDR3 sequence (DNA): TGTGCCAGCTCACCACGGTCGGGGAACGCTGAAGCTTTCTTT. This gives the protein CASSPRSGNAEAFF.

The genes are TRBV4-3 and TRBJ2-3; D unclear. Trimming cost V 0 bases and J 4 bases, with 14 bases left between them. This CDR3 has 16 amino acids. Germline assignment: CDR1 LGHNA and CDR2 YSLEER. The CDR3 sequence is CASSQEGRGVADTQYF. The CDR3, as DNA: TGCGCCAGCAGCCAAGAAGGCAGAGGAGTCGCAGATACGCAGTATTTT.

The gene calls are TRBV4-3 and TRBJ2-5, with a tentative D call TRBD1 (6 bases). This CDR3 is 15 amino acids long. The V gene lost 0 bases and the J gene lost 7 bases, with 15 bases spanning the gap. CDR1 is LGHNA, CDR2 YSLEER, per germline. Here the CDR3 reads CASSQDGGSTRTQYF. DNA for the CDR3: TGCGCCAGCAGCCAAGATGGGGGCTCGACGAGGACCCAGTACTTC.

This chain links TRBV6-5 with TRBJ1-5; 8 bases line up with TRBD1. CDR3 length equals 15 residues. Trimming cost V 6 bases and J 0 bases; bases outside gene matches: 4. In germline, CDR1 is MNHEY, CDR2 SVGAGI. The CDR3 protein is CASSITGGSNQPQHF. CDR3 bases: TGTGCCAGCAGCATAACAGGGGGTAGCAATCAGCCCCAGCATTTT.

V is TRBV11-2 and J is TRBJ1-2; D call uncertain. This CDR3 comprises 12 residues. Trimming removed 0 bases from V and 8 bases from J, with 7 bases in between. Germline V gene sequence: CDR1 SGHAT, CDR2 FQNNGV. CDR3 in amino acids: CASSLESVGYTF. The CDR3 DNA follows: TGTGCCAGCAGCTTAGAAAGCGTCGGCTACACCTTC.

This clone occurred once. The chain joins TRBV2 to TRBJ1-1; D is unclear. There are 15 residues in the CDR3. Germline assignment: CDR1 SNHLY and CDR2 FYNNEI. Trimming shortened V by 6 bases and J by 0 bases, and 14 bases separated the two germline ends. The CDR3 region has the DNA TGTGCCAGCAGAACAGCAAGCTTAATGAACACTGAAGCTTTCTTT. It yields the protein CASRTASLMNTEAFF.

The CDR3 DNA reads as TGTGCCATCCGGGAAGTCGATAGCACTGAAGCTTTCTTT. It specifies CAIREVDSTEAFF. The chain couples TRBV10-3 to TRBJ1-1; unclear D gene. Germline V gene data show CDR1 as ENHRY and CDR2 as SYGVKD. The CDR3 covers 13 residues. V was trimmed by 8 bases and J by 4 bases, leaving 14 bases between them.

The chain carries TRBV18 and TRBJ1-2; D gene ambiguous. Germline lookup yields CDR1 KGHSH and CDR2 LQKENI. V was cut by 6 bases and J by 5 bases, with 19 bases left in between. The CDR3 spans 15 residues. The CDR3 sequence: CASSPLREGMYGYTF. The CDR3 DNA sequence: TGTGCCAGCTCGCCCTTACGAGAGGGAATGTATGGCTACACCTTC.

V usage is TRBV19 and J usage is TRBJ1-6; D uncertain. CDR3 size: 15 residues. Deletions cut 10 bases from V and 5 bases from J, with 18 bases between. Germline CDR1 LNHDA, CDR2 SQIVND (reference sequence). CDR3 sequence: CATREMGLHNSPLHF. The CDR3 DNA follows: TGTGCCACCCGAGAAATGGGCCTACATAATTCACCCCTCCACTTT.

The chain links TRBV20-1 to TRBJ2-5; weak D call: TRBD1 (5 bases). Deletions cut 6 bases from V and 1 base from J, with 6 bases between. CDR1 DFQATT and CDR2 SNEGSKA come from the germline V gene (reference sequence). The CDR3 covers 11 residues. The chain's CDR3 is CSAQGQETQYF. CDR3 nucleotide sequence: TGCAGTGCCCAGGGCCAAGAGACCCAGTACTTC.

This clone appeared once. The chain couples TRBV5-4 to TRBJ2-3; 7 nucleotides align to TRBD2. V dropped 4 bases and J dropped 1; count of bases not matched to a gene: 9. The CDR3 length is 16 residues. The germline V gene has CDR1 SGHNT and CDR2 YYREEE (reference sequence). The CDR3 region is CASSGAGETGTDTQYF. The CDR3 nucleotides are TGTGCCAGCAGCGGGGCGGGGGAAACCGGCACAGATACGCAGTATTTT.

Points on this clone: The identical CDR3 is also encoded by other nucleotide sequences in the sample. The chain is built from TRBV7-2 and TRBJ1-6; D remains ambiguous. The V end lost 1 base, the J end lost 6 bases, and 4 bases lay between the germline ends. CDR1 and CDR2 (germline): SGHTA, FQGNSA. The CDR3 sequence is 13 residues long. The CDR3 DNA is TGTGCCAGCAGCTTAGACGGTAATTCACCCCTCCACTTT. Amino acids: CASSLDGNSPLHF. The full variable domain, rest sourced from reference TRBV7-2 and TRBJ1-6, is GAGVSQSPSNKVTEKGKDVELRCDPISGHTALYWYRQSLGQGLEFLIYFQGNSAPDKSGLPSDRFSAERTGGSVSTLTIQRTQQEDSAVYLCASSLDGNSPLHFGNGTRLTVT.

The chain is built from TRBV30 and TRBJ2-1; D is unclear. CDR3 length equals 16 residues. Trimming pared 0 bases from V and 8 bases from J, leaving 20 bases between. CDR1 and CDR2 (germline): GTSNPN, SVGIG (reference sequence). The CDR3 is CAWSVSRNLSIDEQFF. CDR3 nucleotides: TGTGCCTGGAGTGTGAGTCGAAATCTATCGATCGATGAGCAGTTCTTC.